This T cell receptor (beta chain) was identified in a study of cytomegalovirus exposure and HLA in healthy donors. As for the study in general: Around 77 million unique TCRs from HLA-typed donors made up an early data release.

A note on this clone: The antigen remains unidentified.

Study conclusions and caveats: Based on reports, TCR beta sequences accurately predicted HLA-A and HLA-B alleles for most subjects.

The study ran its PCR with 60 Vbeta and 13 Jbeta primers. Data came from immunoSEQ multiplex PCR; TCRdb stores just in-frame clones and leaves some out. The sample includes some 90,000 clones, approximately 83% seen only once; the top ten take around 2.9%. Germline V gives CDR1 SGHVS, CDR2 FQNEAQ. Between the trimmed V and J ends, which lost 0 bases and 0 bases, there was a span of 15 bases. The CDR3 runs to 18 residues. Those who donated were healthy bone marrow donors. Nominally healthy donors provided the samples, though records likely missed some immune exposures. The source is a man aged 35 to 55 in good health and CMV-seronegative. Sequencing input: PBMCs. This chain links TRBV7-8 with TRBJ1-3; no firm D call. The CDR3 sequence is CASSLAQVPWLSGNTIYF. The CDR3 nucleotides are TGTGCCAGCAGCTTAGCGCAGGTCCCCTGGCTCTCTGGAAACACCATATATTTT. Looking up the rest from reference TRBV7-8 and TRBJ1-3 gives the full variable domain: GAGVSQSPRYKVAKRGQDVALRCDPISGHVSLFWYQQALGQGPEFLTYFQNEAQLDKSGLPSDRFFAERPEGSVSTLKIQRTQQEDSAVYLCASSLAQVPWLSGNTIYFGEGSWLTVV.